This T cell receptor beta chain was recorded in a study of the immune and genomic landscape of osteosarcoma (dated by TCRdb to 2018 to 2020). With respect to the entire study: The overall cohort was composed of approximately 48 pediatric and adult patients with high-grade osteosarcoma, and a median age at diagnosis of about 25 years (range roughly 5-90) was recorded. The study aimed to explain the limited clinical activity of immune checkpoint inhibitors in osteosarcoma. The osteosarcoma immunogenomic landscape was characterized by integrating TCR sequencing results with transcriptome, protein array and immunostaining data. Patients in the overall cohort were approximately 63% male, and over 75% presented with localized disease at diagnosis. Poor-risk disease was overrepresented in the cohort, as 73% of patients had an unfavorable pathologic response to standard therapy and approximately 70% had died. A couple of samples from the same tumor site were contributed by each of a few patients. The study profiled osteosarcoma specimens with whole genome, RNA and T-cell receptor sequencing plus immunohistochemistry and reverse phase protein arrays to define immunogenic potential. Broader findings and caveats from the paper: Overall, productive TCR clonality was low, with a mean of 0.09 and a maximum of 0.3, which suggests limited clonal expansion of T cells. Although TCR productive clonality was higher in the immune-hot C3 cluster than in the cold C1 cluster, TCR productive clonality was still low overall. Because osteosarcoma is rare and all possible samples were collected, sample size was not determined by any statistical method. In five cases, the repertoire was dominated by a single hyperexpanded clone, and fewer than 100 T-cell clonotypes were detected in all five cases. The clonality benchmarks were taken from external normal skin and healthy peripheral blood data instead of from matched normal tissue. Alongside the frozen tumor specimens, matched blood was collected from only a couple of patients.

TCR beta chain CDR3 regions were immunosequenced using the ImmunoSEQ Assay (Adaptive Biotechnologies). From the authors' description of their analysis: The ImmunoSEQ Analyzer platform was used to export TCRB rearrangements, read counts, read proportions and gene usage. T-cell clonality was computed as 1 minus Pielou's evenness on productive rearrangements. In the clonal space homeostasis analysis, clonotypes were sorted into rare, small, medium, large or hyperexpanded (0.01 to 1 of the repertoire) bins. TCR productive clonality was compared across immune clusters C1, C2 and C3 using the Wilcoxon rank sum test. The clones in this table, taken by TCRdb from immuneACCESS, are in-frame only. Not every clone is retained; where verified, under half of the shortfall comes from an unresolved V gene, and the cause of the rest is unknown. That table gives V, J and clone size, and the DNA gave D and trimming. Across this sample there are about 410 clones, with about four fifths seen only once. In total, the top ten clones hold roughly 12% of the sample.

On this clone: Its antigen remains unidentified. Base qualities were left out, and no much larger clone turns up one base away.

The tumors sampled were post-treatment primary, local recurrence and metastasis specimens taken from patients with a poor prognosis. The metastasis specimens were resected osteosarcoma lung metastases that had been frozen. The CDR3 covers 16 residues, taking in both the cysteine and the phenylalanine. Only the CDR3 region is kept as DNA, spanning 48 bases read in frame from base 1. V is shortened by 5 bases, J by 2 bases, and the region joining them spans 17 bases. Sequences SGHTA (CDR1) and FQGNSA (CDR2) are obtained from the germline V gene. The sequencing input was metastatic tumor tissue from the lung. Explained via the paper, the cell subset or site label denotes: lung metastasis of osteosarcoma. The V and J genes are TRBV7-2 and TRBJ2-3; TRBD2 could be the D gene, as 6 bases match. This TCR was sampled from a man aged 35-49 years with osteosarcoma. The age is the age at diagnosis. In nucleotides, the sequence is TGTGCCAGCAGCCCCGGACTAACGAGGTTCACAGATACGCAGTATTTT. Its amino acids are CASSPGLTRFTDTQYF.